These T cell receptor beta chains were read from a single sample in a study of beta chain features in type 1 diabetes. The protocol was immunoSEQ multiplex PCR, while the TCRdb copy is restricted to in-frame clones and leaves out a portion. In the table there are 970,000 or so clones, 15% to 20% of which are singletons. The sequenced material came from naive CD4+ T cells from blood. The receptors derive from a woman aged 18-29 years in good health. Each CDR3 is given with its conserved first and last residue. Each record gives: J gene, clone size, V gene, D gene, CDR3 DNA, CDR3 protein. A D gene is named only where the DNA matches it firmly. Some rows mark clone size as missing; the rest say once, few, many or name a class of expanded clone.

j_call: TRBJ2-7; clone_size: .; v_call: TRBV6-6; d_call: .; cdr3_nt: TGTGCCAGCAGCGTTGGCGGAAGCTCCTACGAGCAGTACTTC; cdr3_aa: CASSVGGSSYEQYF
j_call: TRBJ2-2; clone_size: few; v_call: TRBV6-5; d_call: .; cdr3_nt: TGTGCCAGCAGTTACTCGCGGTCTACGAACACCGGGGAGCTGTTTTTT; cdr3_aa: CASSYSRSTNTGELFF
j_call: TRBJ2-3; clone_size: .; v_call: TRBV7-2; d_call: .; cdr3_nt: TGTGCCAGCAGCCTAACCGTAACTAGCCGGAGGCGAGATACGCAGTATTTT; cdr3_aa: CASSLTVTSRRRDTQYF
j_call: TRBJ2-5; clone_size: few; v_call: TRBV15; d_call: .; cdr3_nt: TGTGCCACCAGCAGAGATTTCCGGACCCAGTACTTC; cdr3_aa: CATSRDFRTQYF
j_call: TRBJ1-3; clone_size: .; v_call: TRBV28; d_call: TRBD1; cdr3_nt: TGTGCCAGCGAAGGGTTCGAGACAGGGCCCTCTGGAAACACCATATATTTT; cdr3_aa: CASEGFETGPSGNTIYF
j_call: TRBJ2-1; clone_size: few; v_call: TRBV6-1; d_call: .; cdr3_nt: TGTGCCAGCCATGAGCTGGCGCCCAATGAGCAGTTCTTC; cdr3_aa: CASHELAPNEQFF
j_call: TRBJ2-3; clone_size: few; v_call: TRBV7-9; d_call: TRBD2; cdr3_nt: TGTGCCAGCAGCCCGCCTAGCGGGAGGAAGGGAGATACGCAGTATTTT; cdr3_aa: CASSPPSGRKGDTQYF
j_call: TRBJ2-7; clone_size: few; v_call: TRBV11-2; d_call: .; cdr3_nt: TGTGCCAGCAGCTTAGGCGGCGGGAACTACGAGCAGTACTTC; cdr3_aa: CASSLGGGNYEQYF
j_call: TRBJ2-7; clone_size: .; v_call: TRBV9; d_call: TRBD2; cdr3_nt: TGTGCCAGCAGCGTAGCCGCAGGACTAGCGGTAAACGAGCAGTACTTC; cdr3_aa: CASSVAAGLAVNEQYF
j_call: TRBJ2-6; clone_size: .; v_call: TRBV4-2; d_call: .; cdr3_nt: TGTGCCAGCAGCCAAGATAGGAACTCCAACTCTGGGGCCAACGTCCTGACTTTC; cdr3_aa: CASSQDRNSNSGANVLTF
j_call: TRBJ1-5; clone_size: .; v_call: TRBV6-5; d_call: .; cdr3_nt: TGTGCCAGCAGTCCGAGGAGGGTGAATCAGCCCCAGCATTTT; cdr3_aa: CASSPRRVNQPQHF
j_call: TRBJ2-2; clone_size: .; v_call: TRBV6-5; d_call: .; cdr3_nt: TGTGCCAGCAACCAGGACAGCGAAAACACCGGGGAGCTGTTTTTT; cdr3_aa: CASNQDSENTGELFF
j_call: TRBJ2-7; clone_size: few; v_call: TRBV2; d_call: .; cdr3_nt: TGTGCCAGCAGCCTTGTCTACGAGCAGTACTTC; cdr3_aa: CASSLVYEQYF
j_call: TRBJ1-1; clone_size: .; v_call: TRBV6-6; d_call: TRBD1; cdr3_nt: TGTGCCAGCAGAGACAGGGCCTCGGCCACTGAAGCTTTCTTT; cdr3_aa: CASRDRASATEAFF
j_call: TRBJ2-1; clone_size: .; v_call: TRBV7-2; d_call: TRBD2; cdr3_nt: TGTGCCAGCAGCTCGGGACTAGCGGGAGTTGGATACAATGAGCAGTTCTTC; cdr3_aa: CASSSGLAGVGYNEQFF
j_call: TRBJ2-3; clone_size: .; v_call: TRBV10-3; d_call: TRBD2; cdr3_nt: TGTGCCATCAGTGTTCGTCTTGCGGGAGGGGGAGCAGATACGCAGTATTTT; cdr3_aa: CAISVRLAGGGADTQYF
j_call: TRBJ2-7; clone_size: .; v_call: TRBV10-3; d_call: .; cdr3_nt: TGTGCCATCAGTGAGTCGGGACCCCGAAGCTCCTACGAGCAGTACTTC; cdr3_aa: CAISESGPRSSYEQYF
j_call: TRBJ2-7; clone_size: .; v_call: TRBV11-2; d_call: TRBD2; cdr3_nt: TGTGCCAGCAGCGTCTCGACTAGCGGGGGTTACGAGCAGTACTTC; cdr3_aa: CASSVSTSGGYEQYF
j_call: TRBJ1-5; clone_size: few; v_call: TRBV18; d_call: .; cdr3_nt: TGTGCCAGCTCACCAAGGGGGTCCTCCCAGCCCCAGCATTTT; cdr3_aa: CASSPRGSSQPQHF
j_call: TRBJ2-6; clone_size: .; v_call: TRBV4-2; d_call: .; cdr3_nt: TGTGCCAGCAGCCAACCCCCTGGGGCCAACGTCCTGACTTTC; cdr3_aa: CASSQPPGANVLTF
j_call: TRBJ1-1; clone_size: few; v_call: TRBV6-1; d_call: .; cdr3_nt: TGTGCCAGCAGTAGACAGGCGAAGGCCGGTGAAGCTTTCTTT; cdr3_aa: CASSRQAKAGEAFF
j_call: TRBJ2-1; clone_size: .; v_call: TRBV5-4; d_call: .; cdr3_nt: TGTGCCAGCAGCTTGGACTTCTCCTACAATGAGCAGTTCTTC; cdr3_aa: CASSLDFSYNEQFF
j_call: TRBJ1-5; clone_size: few; v_call: TRBV19; d_call: TRBD1; cdr3_nt: TGTGCCAGTAGCACCCACGAAGACAGGGGAAATCAGCCCCAGCATTTT; cdr3_aa: CASSTHEDRGNQPQHF
j_call: TRBJ1-1; clone_size: few; v_call: TRBV28; d_call: .; cdr3_nt: TGTGCCAGCAGTTTAGACGGGGGGCCTAACACTGAAGCTTTCTTT; cdr3_aa: CASSLDGGPNTEAFF
j_call: TRBJ1-3; clone_size: few; v_call: TRBV4-1; d_call: .; cdr3_nt: TGCGCCAGCAGCCAAGAAACTCGAAACACCATATATTTT; cdr3_aa: CASSQETRNTIYF
j_call: TRBJ2-4; clone_size: .; v_call: TRBV11-2; d_call: TRBD1; cdr3_nt: TGTGCCAGCAGCTTATCGGGGACAGAAAACATTCAGTACTTC; cdr3_aa: CASSLSGTENIQYF
j_call: TRBJ2-4; clone_size: few; v_call: TRBV9; d_call: .; cdr3_nt: TGTGCCAGCAGCCCCCTGGATGGGGCCAAAAACATTCAGTACTTC; cdr3_aa: CASSPLDGAKNIQYF
j_call: TRBJ1-2; clone_size: few; v_call: TRBV29-1; d_call: TRBD1; cdr3_nt: TGCAGCGTTATTCGGGGGGGACAGGGAAGCCTTTATGGCTACACCTTC; cdr3_aa: CSVIRGGQGSLYGYTF
j_call: TRBJ2-3; clone_size: .; v_call: TRBV7-9; d_call: .; cdr3_nt: TGTGCCAGCAGTTCAGGGAGAAGACAGGGACTCACAGATACGCAGTATTTT; cdr3_aa: CASSSGRRQGLTDTQYF
j_call: TRBJ1-1; clone_size: .; v_call: TRBV7-2; d_call: .; cdr3_nt: TGTGCCAGCAGCTTAGCCCTAGGGATGAACACTGAAGCTTTCTTT; cdr3_aa: CASSLALGMNTEAFF
j_call: TRBJ2-1; clone_size: .; v_call: TRBV4-2; d_call: TRBD1; cdr3_nt: TGTGCCAGCAGCCCCATGACAGGGAACTCCTACAATGAGCAGTTCTTC; cdr3_aa: CASSPMTGNSYNEQFF
j_call: TRBJ2-7; clone_size: .; v_call: TRBV29-1; d_call: TRBD2; cdr3_nt: TGCAGCGTTGATGCTAGCGGTACCTACGAGCAGTACTTC; cdr3_aa: CSVDASGTYEQYF
j_call: TRBJ2-5; clone_size: few; v_call: TRBV23-1; d_call: .; cdr3_nt: TGCGCCAGCCGTCTGCCGGTGGCTCCATCTCAAGAGACCCAGTACTTC; cdr3_aa: CASRLPVAPSQETQYF
j_call: TRBJ1-2; clone_size: .; v_call: TRBV29-1; d_call: TRBD1; cdr3_nt: TGCAGCGTACAGGGGGAGGAGGGCTACACCTTC; cdr3_aa: CSVQGEEGYTF
j_call: TRBJ1-2; clone_size: few; v_call: TRBV4-1; d_call: .; cdr3_nt: TGCGCCAGCAGCCAGCCTCTTGGGCGTAGGAGCTATGGCTACACCTTC; cdr3_aa: CASSQPLGRRSYGYTF
j_call: TRBJ2-5; clone_size: .; v_call: TRBV7-2; d_call: .; cdr3_nt: TGTGCCAGCAGCTTAGCGAGATTGTCGGAGACCCAGTACTTC; cdr3_aa: CASSLARLSETQYF
j_call: TRBJ2-6; clone_size: .; v_call: TRBV6-5; d_call: .; cdr3_nt: TGTGCCAGCAGTTACTCTAGGGACTCCGGCAACGTCCTGACTTTC; cdr3_aa: CASSYSRDSGNVLTF
j_call: TRBJ2-7; clone_size: few; v_call: TRBV9; d_call: .; cdr3_nt: TGTGCCAGCACCCGTGTAGAGGGGAGTGGGACCCACTACGAGCAGTACTTC; cdr3_aa: CASTRVEGSGTHYEQYF
j_call: TRBJ1-2; clone_size: .; v_call: TRBV6-6; d_call: .; cdr3_nt: TGTGCCAGCAGTTACTCGTCAGGGTACGGGATGTATGGCTACACCTTC; cdr3_aa: CASSYSSGYGMYGYTF
j_call: TRBJ2-1; clone_size: few; v_call: TRBV7-3; d_call: .; cdr3_nt: TGTGCCAGCAGCGTCAACGCAGGACAAACACTCAATGAGCAGTTCTTC; cdr3_aa: CASSVNAGQTLNEQFF
j_call: TRBJ2-5; clone_size: .; v_call: TRBV13; d_call: TRBD1; cdr3_nt: TGTGCCAGCAGCGAGAAGAAGACAGGGGACGAGACCCAGTACTTC; cdr3_aa: CASSEKKTGDETQYF
j_call: TRBJ1-2; clone_size: .; v_call: TRBV21-1; d_call: .; cdr3_nt: TGTGCCAGCAGCAAAGCAGCAAGAGGGTCCAAAGGTAACTATGGCTACACCTTC; cdr3_aa: CASSKAARGSKGNYGYTF
j_call: TRBJ1-1; clone_size: .; v_call: TRBV7-2; d_call: .; cdr3_nt: TGTGCCAGCAGCTTAGCGGCAGGCCTGGGCGCTGAAGCTTTCTTT; cdr3_aa: CASSLAAGLGAEAFF
j_call: TRBJ2-3; clone_size: .; v_call: TRBV5-4; d_call: TRBD2; cdr3_nt: TGTGCCAGCAGCCACTCCGGGGGAGCGGGGGACACAGATACGCAGTATTTT; cdr3_aa: CASSHSGGAGDTDTQYF
j_call: TRBJ2-3; clone_size: few; v_call: TRBV5-4; d_call: TRBD1; cdr3_nt: TGTGCCAGCAGCTATCAGGGGGCCGCAGATACGCAGTATTTT; cdr3_aa: CASSYQGAADTQYF
j_call: TRBJ2-3; clone_size: few; v_call: TRBV28; d_call: .; cdr3_nt: TGTGCCAGCAGTTTACAGGGTAGTGCTACGCAGTATTTT; cdr3_aa: CASSLQGSATQYF
j_call: TRBJ2-5; clone_size: few; v_call: TRBV25-1; d_call: .; cdr3_nt: TGTGCCAGCAGTGAAAGCACGGCCCAAGAGACCCAGTACTTC; cdr3_aa: CASSESTAQETQYF
j_call: TRBJ1-4; clone_size: .; v_call: TRBV4-1; d_call: TRBD1; cdr3_nt: TGCGCCAGCAGCTGGGGGACAGGGGGAGAAAAACTGTTTTTT; cdr3_aa: CASSWGTGGEKLFF